Shown below are 31 T cell receptor beta chains from a single sample sequenced in a study of blood T cell repertoires in COVID-19. The method was immunoSEQ multiplex PCR; TCRdb's version includes in-frame clones alone and lacks a portion of them. Of around 250,000 clones listed, approximately 88% were seen once; the top ten hold 0.9% to 1%. Sequencing was performed on peripheral blood. These receptors came from a woman between 40 and 50 years old who had recovered from COVID-19.

Comment on this clone: Other DNA sequences in the sample encode the same CDR3. This CDR3 is CASSRVAGEQFF. In DNA, the CDR3 is TGTGCCAGCAGCCGAGTAGCGGGCGAGCAGTTCTTC. The chain couples TRBV3-1 (or the pseudogene TRBV3-2) to TRBJ2-1, with 7 bases aligning to TRBD2. Losses at the gene ends were 4 bases for V and 10 bases for J; bases not matched to a gene: 4. The CDR3 runs to 12 residues. In germline, CDR1 is LGHDT, CDR2 YNNKEL (reference sequence).

The rearrangement joins TRBV6-2 or TRBV6-3 to TRBJ2-1; 14 nucleotides agree with TRBD2. The length of the CDR3 is 17 residues. V lost 6 bases to trimming and J lost 0 bases; unmatched junction nucleotides: 4. The germline V gene encodes CDR1 MNHEY and CDR2 SVGEGT. CDR3 DNA sequence: TGTGCCAGCAGCGGGACTAGCGGGAGCAACTCCTACAATGAGCAGTTCTTC. Translated: CASSGTSGSNSYNEQFF.

The chain links TRBV9 to TRBJ2-3, with a possible D match to TRBD2 (6 bases). This CDR3 has 17 residues. Between the trimmed V and J ends, which lost 3 bases and 0 bases, there was a span of 17 bases. The germline gives CDR1 SGDLS, CDR2 YYNGEE. CDR3: CASSAQITSRSTDTQYF. The CDR3 DNA follows: TGTGCCAGCAGCGCGCAGATAACTAGCAGAAGCACAGATACGCAGTATTTT.

The chain employs TRBV19 and TRBJ1-4, with TRBD1 identical over 10 bases. CDR1 and CDR2 from the germline V gene are LNHDA and SQIVND (reference sequence). V dropped 8 bases and J dropped 6; count of bases not matched to a gene: 3. The CDR3 is 13 amino acids. CDR3 amino acids: CASAGTGDEKLFF. As DNA, the CDR3 is TGTGCCAGTGCCGGGACAGGGGATGAAAAACTGTTTTTT. The full variable domain, its missing parts supplied by reference TRBV19 and TRBJ1-4, is DGGITQSPKYLFRKEGQNVTLSCEQNLNHDAMYWYRQDPGQGLRLIYYSQIVNDFQKGDIAEGYSVSREKKESFPLTVTSAQKNPTAFYLCASAGTGDEKLFFGSGTQLSVL.

The V gene is TRBV3-1 (or the pseudogene TRBV3-2), the J gene TRBJ2-7; 9 bases align to TRBD2. The germline V gene encodes CDR1 LGHDT and CDR2 YNNKEL (reference sequence). V was clipped by 1 base and J by 5 bases; unmatched bases: 12. This CDR3 has 17 amino acids. The DNA of the CDR3 is TGTGCCAGCAGCCAAGTCGGGGCTAGCGGGATCCTCCACGAGCAGTACTTC. Protein: CASSQVGASGILHEQYF.

The gene calls are TRBV6-1 and TRBJ2-5, with 8 bases identical to TRBD2. The CDR3 sequence is 16 residues long. Germline V CDR1 and CDR2: MNHNS, SASEGT. Trimming cost V 1 base and J 5 bases; bases outside gene matches: 9. The DNA of the CDR3 is TGTGCCAGCAGTGAAGGCGGGGGGAGGGGGACGGAGACCCAGTACTTC. It specifies CASSEGGGRGTETQYF.

The chain uses TRBV11-3 and TRBJ2-3; no clear D. The germline CDR1 and CDR2 sequences are SGHNT and YENEEA. Trimming pared 2 bases from V and 6 bases from J, leaving 6 bases between. The CDR3 consists of 12 residues. CDR3 sequence reads: CASSLRSDTQYF. CDR3 nucleotides: TGTGCCAGCAGCTTACGGTCGGATACGCAGTATTTT.

Points on this clone: Other nucleotide sequences in the sample specify the same CDR3. The chain has TRBV30 and TRBJ2-7, with a tentative D call TRBD2 (6 bases). Between the trimmed V and J ends, which lost 0 bases and 3 bases, there was a span of 6 bases. The CDR3 runs 12 residues. Germline loops: CDR1 GTSNPN, CDR2 SVGIG (reference sequence). CDR3 loop: CAWSVGGYEQYF. In DNA, the CDR3 is TGTGCCTGGAGTGTCGGGGGCTACGAGCAGTACTTC.

The chain uses TRBV6-5 and TRBJ2-1; D remains unclear. The CDR3 extends over 15 amino acids. V lost 6 bases and J 6 bases, leaving 18 bases between the germline ends. CDR1 MNHEY and CDR2 SVGAGI come from the germline V gene. The CDR3 nucleotides are TGTGCCAGCAGCCCGGAGCCCGTTGGCGTCAATGAGCAGTTCTTC. Protein: CASSPEPVGVNEQFF.

The chain recombines TRBV6-6 with TRBJ2-1; the D is unclear. CDR3 length: 13 amino acids. The germline V gene encodes CDR1 MNHNY and CDR2 SVGAGI (reference sequence). Trimming took off 2 bases at V and 8 bases at J, with 10 bases between the two ends. CDR3 DNA sequence: TGTGCCAGCAGTTACGCCGAGGCCGATGAGCAGTTCTTC. Its translation: CASSYAEADEQFF.

The V and J genes are TRBV2 and TRBJ1-5; D perhaps matches TRBD1 (5 bases). The CDR3 loop spans 17 amino acids. Trimming took 6 bases from V and 5 from J, leaving 23 bases between them. Germline lookup yields CDR1 SNHLY and CDR2 FYNNEI. The CDR3 sequence: CASSPLGRGKCDQPQHF. CDR3 in DNA: TGTGCCAGCAGCCCCCTAGGTAGGGGAAAATGTGATCAGCCCCAGCATTTT.

V and J are TRBV27 and TRBJ2-7; D is uncertain. Germline CDR1 MNHEY, CDR2 SMNVEV (reference sequence). CDR3 size: 10 residues. Trimming shortened V by 8 bases and J by 2 bases, and 4 bases separated the two germline ends. This CDR3 reads CASGPYEQYF. The CDR3 coding sequence is TGTGCCAGCGGCCCCTACGAGCAGTACTTC.

The chain carries TRBV24-1 and TRBJ2-5; 7 bases are shared with TRBD2. J lost 0 bases, V lost 9 bases, and 9 bases had no gene match. The germline V gene encodes CDR1 KGHDR and CDR2 SFDVKD. This CDR3 spans 15 amino acids. CDR3 amino acids: CATEWEGRYQETQYF. CDR3 nucleotide sequence: TGTGCCACCGAGTGGGAGGGGCGGTACCAAGAGACCCAGTACTTC.

The CDR3 sequence is CASSYSRDTEAFF. The CDR3 region has the DNA TGTGCCAGCAGTTACTCCAGGGATACTGAAGCTTTCTTT. The chain joins TRBV6-5 to TRBJ1-1; tentative D call: TRBD1 (5 bases). The V gene lost 0 bases and the J gene lost 5 bases, with 7 bases spanning the gap. CDR3 length: 13 amino acids. CDR1 MNHEY and CDR2 SVGAGI come from the germline V gene.

The chain carries TRBV5-1 and TRBJ2-1, with D possibly matching TRBD1 (5 bases). V dropped 6 bases and J dropped 1 base, with 14 bases sitting between them. The CDR3 totals 15 residues. Germline-derived CDR1 and CDR2 are SGHRS and YFSETQ. The CDR3 nucleotides are TGCGCCAGCAACATCATCCCAGGGTCCTACAATGAGCAGTTCTTC. It encodes CASNIIPGSYNEQFF.

The chain uses TRBV28 and TRBJ1-5; D remains ambiguous. Germline V gene sequence: CDR1 MDHEN, CDR2 SYDVKM. This CDR3 contains 15 residues. Trimming cost V 7 bases and J 4 bases, with 17 bases left between them. The CDR3 region is CASTPPAGGNQPQHF. CDR3 DNA: TGTGCCAGCACCCCTCCGGCTGGCGGTAATCAGCCCCAGCATTTT.

This sequence joins TRBV3-1 (or the pseudogene TRBV3-2) and TRBJ1-4; D is possibly TRBD1 (6 bases). V shed 4 bases and J shed 7 bases, with 13 bases lying between them. This CDR3 contains 14 residues. From germline, CDR1 is LGHDT and CDR2 YNNKEL (reference sequence). CDR3 DNA: TGTGCCAGCAGCCCGGACAGAGAGTTTGAAAAACTGTTTTTT. This codes for CASSPDREFEKLFF.

This chain links TRBV7-9 with TRBJ1-6; TRBD1 is a possible D gene (6 bases). The ends were cut back, 2 bases at V and 8 bases at J, with 13 bases in the middle. CDR3 length equals 15 residues. Germline assignment: CDR1 SEHNR and CDR2 FQNEAQ (reference sequence). The CDR3 DNA follows: TGTGCCAGCAGCTTAAGGGGGGGCGCGGATTCACCCCTCCACTTT. Protein product: CASSLRGGADSPLHF.

The chain uses TRBV3-1 (or the pseudogene TRBV3-2) and TRBJ2-1; 12 bases map to TRBD2. Germline assignment: CDR1 LGHDT and CDR2 YNNKEL (reference sequence). Losses at the gene ends were 2 bases for V and 0 bases for J; bases not matched to a gene: 11. This CDR3 is built from 20 residues. The CDR3 protein is CASSQPRRLAGVSSYNEQFF. CDR3 coding DNA: TGTGCCAGCAGCCAACCCCGTAGACTAGCGGGAGTTAGCTCCTACAATGAGCAGTTCTTC.

The chain carries TRBV4-2 and TRBJ2-7; D remains unclear. The CDR3 has 12 amino acids. Germline V gene sequence: CDR1 LGHNA, CDR2 YNFKEQ. V was cut by 3 bases and J by 3 bases, with 6 bases left in between. CDR3 nucleotide sequence: TGTGCCAGCAGCCAGCGGCACTACGAGCAGTACTTC. As protein: CASSQRHYEQYF.

This chain links TRBV29-1 with TRBJ2-1, with a weak D call TRBD1 (5 bases). This CDR3 comprises 11 residues. Germline assignment: CDR1 SQVTM and CDR2 ANQGSEA. Trimming took 7 bases from V and 5 from J, leaving 9 bases between them. CDR3 nucleotides: TGCAGCGCCAGACAGCACAATGAGCAGTTCTTC. Protein sequence: CSARQHNEQFF.

A single count supports this clone. This chain joins TRBV2 and TRBJ2-7, with D possibly being TRBD1 (6 bases). CDR1 is SNHLY, CDR2 FYNNEI, per germline. The germline V and J ends were trimmed by 8 bases and 3 bases, with 20 bases remaining between them. This CDR3 is built from 15 residues. CDR3 region: CASEERGSPIYEQYF. Here the CDR3 DNA reads TGTGCCAGCGAAGAAAGGGGGAGTCCGATCTACGAGCAGTACTTC.

This clone was seen a single time. The rearrangement uses TRBV3-1 (or the pseudogene TRBV3-2) and TRBJ2-7; tentatively, D is TRBD2 (6 bases). Deletions cut 5 bases from V and 4 bases from J, with 18 bases between. Germline V gene data show CDR1 as LGHDT and CDR2 as YNNKEL (reference sequence). CDR3 size: 15 residues. The CDR3 region is CASSFEGRLGYEQYF. The CDR3 DNA reads TGTGCCAGCAGCTTCGAGGGGAGGCTTGGGTACGAGCAGTACTTC.

This clone was recorded a few times. The CDR3 sequence is CASSPLQGARYGYTF. CDR3 bases: TGTGCCAGTAGTCCTCTACAGGGGGCACGGTATGGCTACACCTTC. The genes are TRBV19 and TRBJ1-2, with 9 bases identical to TRBD1. The V gene end was trimmed by 5 bases and the J gene end by 5 bases; junction bases not matched to a gene: 9. The CDR3 is 15 residues long. Per germline, CDR1 LNHDA and CDR2 SQIVND (reference sequence).

The V call is TRBV7-2, the J call TRBJ2-7, with 7 bases identical to TRBD1. The germline CDR1 and CDR2 sequences are SGHTA and FQGNSA. V lost 4 bases to trimming and J lost 0 bases; unmatched junction nucleotides: 3. This CDR3 is built from 14 residues. The CDR3 bases are TGTGCCAGCAGCTCACAGGGGTCCTCCTACGAGCAGTACTTC. It encodes CASSSQGSSYEQYF.

Comments on this clone: At one of its ends the junction is not consistent with the germline gene, which may arise from a read error. The chain has TRBV7-3 and TRBJ2-3, with 9 bases lining up with TRBD2. The V gene's germline CDR1 is SGHTA and CDR2 FQGTGA. The CDR3 runs to 16 residues. This CDR3 is CASSLTLAGGTDTQYF. The CDR3 bases are TGTGCCAGCAGCCTAACTTTAGCGGGAGGCACAGATACGCAGTATTTT. The whole variable domain, remainder taken from reference TRBV7-3 and TRBJ2-3, is GAGVSQTPSNKVTEKGKYVELRCDPISGHTALYWYRQSLGQGPEFLIYFQGTGAADDSGLPNDRFFAVRPEGSVSTLKIQRTERGDSAVYLCASSLTLAGGTDTQYFGPGTRLTVL.

This chain joins TRBV30 and TRBJ2-5; TRBD1 agrees at 11 bases. The V segment lost 4 bases and the J segment 2 bases; nucleotides outside the gene matches: 6. The germline V gene has CDR1 GTSNPN and CDR2 SVGIG (reference sequence). The CDR3 is 15 amino acids. The CDR3 sequence: CAWNPGQGEQETQYF. DNA for the CDR3: TGTGCCTGGAACCCGGGACAGGGGGAACAAGAGACCCAGTACTTC.

CDR3 bases: TGTGCCAGTAGTATAGGCGTCAGGGGCGGACCCTTGAACACTGAAGCTTTCTTT. The encoded protein is CASSIGVRGGPLNTEAFF. V and J are TRBV19 and TRBJ1-1; perhaps TRBD1 as D (6 bases). This CDR3 spans 18 amino acids. Trimming shortened V by 1 base and J by 0 bases, and 18 bases separated the two germline ends. Germline CDR1 and CDR2: LNHDA and SQIVND (reference sequence).

This chain joins TRBV19 and TRBJ2-4; 7 bases align to TRBD2. Germline lookup yields CDR1 LNHDA and CDR2 SQIVND (reference sequence). This CDR3 spans 17 amino acids. Losses at the gene ends were 8 bases for V and 0 bases for J; bases not matched to a gene: 13. The CDR3 bases are TGTGCCAGTTCAGTAGCGGGTTCCCACTTAGCCAAAAACATTCAGTACTTC. This translates into CASSVAGSHLAKNIQYF.

This chain uses TRBV5-5 with TRBJ2-5, with a weak D call TRBD2 (6 bases). This CDR3 region has 14 residues. Germline V gene data show CDR1 as SGHKS and CDR2 as YYEKEE (reference sequence). V was trimmed by 0 bases and J by 4 bases, leaving 10 bases between them. The CDR3 is CASSLERGGETQYF. The CDR3 DNA reads TGTGCCAGCAGCTTGGAAAGGGGAGGAGAGACCCAGTACTTC.

The chain combines TRBV7-8 with TRBJ2-7; 11 bases are shared with TRBD2. V was clipped by 0 bases and J by 0 bases; unmatched bases: 7. Germline V gene data show CDR1 as SGHVS and CDR2 as FQNEAQ. The CDR3 totals 18 residues. The CDR3 nucleotides are TGTGCCAGCAGCTTAGCGTCCGCCACTAGCGGGAGCTCCTACGAGCAGTACTTC. Its protein is CASSLASATSGSSYEQYF.